This is a list of T cell receptor beta chains from one sample in a study of identifying expanded T cells in peripheral blood. Repertoires were generated with immunoSEQ multiplex PCR, while TCRdb's copy carries only in-frame clones and drops some. The data contain approximately 56,000 clones, around 82% of them seen just once; the ten biggest clones take up 14%. Sequenced: blood. These receptor sequences come from a person aged 18 to 75 in good health. CDR3s include the opening cysteine and the closing phenylalanine or tryptophan. The order of the fields is D gene, clone size, J gene, CDR3 length, V gene, CDR3 protein, CDR3 DNA. A D gene is named only where the DNA matches it firmly. Clone size is stated in some rows and not others, as once, few, many or a class when expanded.

TRBD1 | few | TRBJ2-7 | 14 | TRBV28 | CASRATGGPYEQYF | TGTGCCAGCAGGGCCACAGGGGGGCCTTACGAGCAGTACTTC
NA | NA | TRBJ1-2 | 16 | TRBV6-1 | CASSGVRQSFNYGYTF | TGTGCCAGCAGTGGAGTTAGACAGTCCTTTAACTATGGCTACACCTTC
TRBD1 | NA | TRBJ2-1 | 13 | TRBV5-1 | CASSFTGAGEQFF | TGCGCCAGCAGCTTCACAGGGGCAGGGGAGCAGTTCTTC
NA | few | TRBJ2-7 | 11 | TRBV29-1 | CSGSRESEQYF | TGCAGCGGCTCTAGGGAAAGCGAGCAGTACTTC
NA | NA | TRBJ2-5 | 13 | TRBV6-5 | CASTGTPRETQYF | TGTGCCAGCACCGGGACGCCCAGGGAGACCCAGTACTTC
TRBD1 | NA | TRBJ1-2 | 14 | TRBV11-2 | CASSRGQGANGYTF | TGTGCCAGCAGCCGAGGACAGGGGGCGAATGGCTACACCTTC
NA | NA | TRBJ2-5 | 10 | TRBV2 | CASGKETQYF | TGTGCCAGCGGAAAAGAGACCCAGTACTTC
TRBD1 | NA | TRBJ1-2 | 14 | TRBV5-1 | CASSPGQAGGGYTF | TGCGCCAGCAGCCCGGGACAGGCCGGGGGTGGCTACACCTTC
TRBD1 | NA | TRBJ1-2 | 13 | TRBV27 | CASRSQGKGGYTF | TGTGCCAGCAGGTCACAGGGGAAGGGTGGCTACACCTTC
NA | NA | TRBJ1-4 | 12 | TRBV7-9 | CASSAYREKLFF | TGTGCCAGCAGCGCCTACAGGGAAAAACTGTTTTTT
TRBD2 | NA | TRBJ2-5 | 16 | TRBV6-5 | CASSYGTSGSQETQYF | TGTGCCAGCAGTTACGGGACTAGCGGATCCCAAGAGACCCAGTACTTC
NA | NA | TRBJ2-5 | 16 | TRBV7-6 | CASTFGTGRFQETQYF | TGTGCCAGCACATTCGGTACCGGCAGATTCCAAGAGACCCAGTACTTC
NA | NA | TRBJ2-7 | 14 | TRBV5-6 | CASSLAFSGYEQYF | TGTGCCAGCAGCTTGGCTTTTTCGGGCTACGAGCAGTACTTC
NA | few | TRBJ1-1 | 14 | TRBV25-1 | CASSEPQGGTEAFF | TGTGCCAGCAGTGAGCCACAGGGTGGCACTGAAGCTTTCTTT
NA | NA | TRBJ1-1 | 14 | TRBV19 | CASSTGRGGTEAFF | TGTGCCAGTAGTACGGGACGGGGAGGCACTGAAGCTTTCTTT
TRBD2 | NA | TRBJ2-3 | 16 | TRBV14 | CASSQVRSGSRDTQYF | TGTGCCAGCAGCCAAGTCCGGAGCGGGAGCCGGGATACGCAGTATTTT
TRBD1 | NA | TRBJ1-5 | 14 | TRBV4-3 | CASSLGQENQPQHF | TGCGCCAGCAGCCTCGGACAGGAAAATCAGCCCCAGCATTTT
NA | NA | TRBJ1-1 | 14 | TRBV4-3 | CASTETIGVTEAFF | TGCGCCAGCACCGAAACGATCGGGGTCACTGAAGCTTTCTTT
NA | NA | TRBJ1-1 | 14 | TRBV2 | CACLIGSSNTEAFF | TGTGCCTGCTTGATAGGGTCTTCCAACACTGAAGCTTTCTTT
TRBD1 | NA | TRBJ1-2 | 13 | TRBV7-2 | CASSLQGVYGYTF | TGTGCCAGCAGCTTACAGGGGGTCTATGGCTACACCTTC
NA | NA | TRBJ1-1 | 14 | TRBV11-2 | CASSLTLAGTEAFF | TGTGCCAGCAGCTTAACATTAGCAGGGACTGAAGCTTTCTTT
TRBD1 | NA | TRBJ1-2 | 16 | TRBV5-8 | CASAVPLSTGRHGYTF | TGTGCCAGCGCAGTCCCACTCTCGACAGGGCGGCATGGCTACACCTTC
NA | NA | TRBJ2-3 | 15 | TRBV6-6 | CASGDLGRITDTQYF | TGTGCCAGCGGCGACTTGGGGCGGATCACAGATACGCAGTATTTT
NA | NA | TRBJ2-1 | 16 | TRBV18 | CASSPPWERAHGEQFF | TGTGCCAGCTCACCACCCTGGGAGAGGGCCCACGGTGAGCAGTTCTTC
NA | NA | TRBJ2-1 | 15 | TRBV11-3 | CASSPGADAYNEQFF | TGTGCCAGCAGCCCTGGGGCAGACGCCTACAATGAGCAGTTCTTC
NA | few | TRBJ1-2 | 15 | TRBV7-2 | CASSLALGGAYGYTF | TGTGCCAGCAGCTTAGCACTCGGGGGGGCCTATGGCTACACCTTC
TRBD2 | once | TRBJ2-4 | 16 | TRBV7-2 | CASSLVPGGGKNIQYF | TGTGCCAGCAGCTTAGTCCCGGGGGGGGGCAAAAACATTCAGTACTTC
TRBD1 | many | TRBJ2-3 | 14 | TRBV6-4 | CASSPGTGGDTQYF | TGTGCCAGCAGTCCCGGGACAGGGGGGGATACGCAGTATTTT
NA | NA | TRBJ2-7 | 13 | TRBV7-2 | CASSLAPSNEQYF | TGTGCCAGCAGCTTAGCCCCTAGTAACGAGCAGTACTTC
TRBD2 | NA | TRBJ2-3 | 15 | TRBV11-3 | CASRPPGTSGNTQYF | TGTGCCAGCAGGCCCCCCGGGACTAGCGGAAATACGCAGTATTTT
NA | NA | TRBJ1-6 | 14 | TRBV5-8 | CASSNREKNSPLHF | TGTGCCAGCAGTAACAGAGAGAAGAATTCACCCCTCCACTTT
TRBD1 | NA | TRBJ2-1 | 16 | TRBV5-5 | CASSLVAGGPRDEQFF | TGTGCCAGCAGCTTGGTGGCAGGGGGCCCCAGGGATGAGCAGTTCTTC
TRBD1 | NA | TRBJ1-2 | 14 | TRBV15 | CATSSPRGRDGYTF | TGTGCCACCAGCTCCCCAAGGGGGCGGGATGGCTACACCTTC
NA | NA | TRBJ2-1 | 15 | TRBV7-3 | CASSLNTANYNEQFF | TGTGCCAGCAGCTTAAATACGGCGAATTACAATGAGCAGTTCTTC
NA | NA | TRBJ2-5 | 16 | TRBV4-1 | CASSQGASSRGETQYF | TGCGCCAGCAGCCAAGGAGCGAGCTCCCGGGGAGAGACCCAGTACTTC
NA | NA | TRBJ1-5 | 17 | TRBV2 | CASASFTGSLSNQPQHF | TGTGCCAGCGCGAGTTTTACCGGGAGCTTAAGCAATCAGCCCCAGCATTTT
TRBD1 | NA | TRBJ2-7 | 12 | TRBV4-1 | CASSPTGDEQYF | TGCGCCAGCAGCCCTACAGGGGACGAGCAGTACTTC
NA | NA | TRBJ1-2 | 14 | TRBV6-5 | CASSEESWGTGYTF | TGTGCCAGCAGTGAAGAGTCTTGGGGGACGGGCTACACCTTC
TRBD1 | NA | TRBJ2-3 | 15 | TRBV5-4 | CASSSLGQATDTQYF | TGTGCCAGCAGCTCCTTAGGACAGGCCACAGATACGCAGTATTTT
NA | once | TRBJ1-4 | 13 | TRBV5-6 | CASSSRVVEKLFF | TGTGCCAGCAGCAGCAGGGTAGTTGAAAAACTGTTTTTT
TRBD2 | NA | TRBJ2-5 | 16 | TRBV7-9 | CASSPTGGTERKTQYF | TGTGCCAGCAGCCCCACGGGGGGGACGGAGCGAAAGACCCAGTACTTC
NA | NA | TRBJ2-7 | 16 | TRBV11-2 | CASSGPDRQGFYEQYF | TGTGCCAGCAGCGGACCAGACAGACAAGGTTTCTACGAGCAGTACTTC
NA | once | TRBJ2-5 | 13 | TRBV5-1 | CASSTQGGETQYF | TGCGCCAGCAGCACCCAGGGTGGAGAGACCCAGTACTTC
TRBD1 | NA | TRBJ1-1 | 14 | TRBV7-2 | CASQGGSMNTEAFF | TGTGCCAGCCAGGGGGGCAGCATGAACACTGAAGCTTTCTTT
TRBD2 | NA | TRBJ2-1 | 17 | TRBV4-1 | CASSHLQTSGAYNEQFF | TGCGCCAGCAGCCACCTACAGACTAGCGGAGCCTACAATGAGCAGTTCTTC
NA | NA | TRBJ1-1 | 12 | TRBV19 | CATKIGGTEAFF | TGTGCCACTAAAATAGGGGGCACTGAAGCTTTCTTT
TRBD1 | NA | TRBJ1-2 | 15 | TRBV5-1 | CASSSNTGTAYGYTF | TGCGCCAGCAGCTCCAATACCGGGACAGCTTATGGCTACACCTTC
NA | NA | TRBJ1-1 | 12 | TRBV5-4 | CASSLNSDVAFF | TGTGCCAGCAGCTTGAACAGCGACGTAGCTTTCTTT
NA | NA | TRBJ2-1 | 16 | TRBV12-5 | CASGLVVADIYNEQFF | TGTGCTAGTGGTTTGGTTGTAGCGGATATCTACAATGAGCAGTTCTTC
NA | NA | TRBJ1-2 | 13 | TRBV5-5 | CASSPGVLYGYTF | TGTGCCAGCAGCCCCGGGGTTCTCTATGGCTACACCTTC
NA | NA | TRBJ1-6 | 15 | TRBV7-8 | CASSKQRTENSPLHF | TGTGCCAGCAGTAAACAGCGAACCGAAAATTCACCCCTCCACTTT